The T cell receptor (beta chain) described here comes from a study of T cell changes during pregnancy in multiple sclerosis. Profiling relied on immunoSEQ multiplex PCR, and the TCRdb table lists in-frame clones only, not all of them. The sample holds around 63,000 clones, roughly 92% seen once. Per the germline V gene, CDR1 is ENHRY and CDR2 is SYGVKD. V dropped 10 bases and J dropped 1 base, with 13 bases sitting between them. The CDR3 loop spans 13 amino acids. The rearrangement joins TRBV10-3 to TRBJ1-1; no clear D. The receptor's source is a female donor in good health, enrolled as a control in a pregnancy study. The starting material was peripheral blood, obtained in the third trimester of pregnancy. This CDR3 is CATRGEGNTEAFF. The CDR3 nucleotides are TGTGCCACTCGCGGGGAGGGGAACACTGAAGCTTTCTTT.